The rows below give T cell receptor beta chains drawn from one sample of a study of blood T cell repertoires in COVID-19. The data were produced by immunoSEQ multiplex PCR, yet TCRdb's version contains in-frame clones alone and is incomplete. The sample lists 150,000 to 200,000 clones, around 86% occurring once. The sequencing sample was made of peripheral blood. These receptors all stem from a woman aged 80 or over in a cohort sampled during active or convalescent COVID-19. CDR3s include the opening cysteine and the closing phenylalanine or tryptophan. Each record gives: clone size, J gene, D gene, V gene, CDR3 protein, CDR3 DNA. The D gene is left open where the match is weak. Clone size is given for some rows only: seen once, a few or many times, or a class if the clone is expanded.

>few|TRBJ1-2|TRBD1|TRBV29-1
CSGGTANYGYTF
TGCAGCGGTGGGACAGCGAACTATGGCTACACCTTC
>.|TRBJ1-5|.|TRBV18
CASSRNKGGGDNQPQHF
TGTGCCAGCTCACGTAATAAGGGCGGGGGCGACAATCAGCCCCAGCATTTT
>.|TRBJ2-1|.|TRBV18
CASSPTILAPYNEQFF
TGTGCCAGCTCACCAACTATATTGGCTCCCTACAATGAGCAGTTCTTC
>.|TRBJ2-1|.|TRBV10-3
CAILPGLDYNEQFF
TGTGCCATCCTCCCGGGACTGGACTACAATGAGCAGTTCTTC
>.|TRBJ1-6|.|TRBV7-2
CASRQLVQGHSPLHF
TGTGCCAGCAGACAATTAGTCCAGGGCCATTCACCCCTCCACTTT
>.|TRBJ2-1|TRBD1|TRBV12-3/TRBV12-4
CATSDRGNEQFF
TGTGCCACTTCGGACAGGGGGAATGAGCAGTTCTTC
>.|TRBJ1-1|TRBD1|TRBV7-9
CASSPDRGQGTEAFF
TGTGCCAGCAGCCCTGACAGGGGGCAAGGCACTGAAGCTTTCTTT
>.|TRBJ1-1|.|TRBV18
CASSPGQRNTEAFF
TGTGCCAGCTCCCCCGGACAGAGGAACACTGAAGCTTTCTTT
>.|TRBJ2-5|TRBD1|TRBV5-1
CASSAEPQGAETQYF
TGCGCCAGCAGCGCTGAGCCACAGGGGGCGGAGACCCAGTACTTC
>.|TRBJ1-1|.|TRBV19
CASSMEPPGKVFTEAFF
TGTGCCAGTAGTATGGAGCCACCAGGGAAGGTGTTCACTGAAGCTTTCTTT
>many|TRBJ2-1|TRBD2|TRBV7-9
CASSLVSSGIGNEQFF
TGTGCCAGCAGCTTAGTCTCCAGCGGGATTGGCAATGAGCAGTTCTTC
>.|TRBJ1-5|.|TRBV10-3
CAISQETQPQHF
TGTGCCATCAGTCAGGAAACTCAGCCCCAGCATTTT
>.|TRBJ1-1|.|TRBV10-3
CAIALGGVTEAFF
TGTGCCATCGCCCTCGGGGGAGTAACTGAAGCTTTCTTT
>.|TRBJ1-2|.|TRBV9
CASSVGVGGYGYTF
TGTGCCAGCAGCGTAGGGGTCGGCGGCTATGGCTACACCTTC
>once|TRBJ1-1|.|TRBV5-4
CASSFAVAGGRTEAFF
TGTGCCAGCAGCTTCGCCGTGGCGGGGGGTCGGACTGAAGCTTTCTTT
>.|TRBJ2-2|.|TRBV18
CASSPGRTNTGELFF
TGTGCCAGCTCACCAGGGAGGACTAACACCGGGGAGCTGTTTTTT
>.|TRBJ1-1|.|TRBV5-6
CASSLFGIMNTEAFF
TGTGCCAGCAGCTTGTTCGGGATAATGAACACTGAAGCTTTCTTT
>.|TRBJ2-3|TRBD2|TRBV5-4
CASSPSGGSTDTQYF
TGTGCCAGCAGCCCAAGCGGGGGTAGCACAGATACGCAGTATTTT
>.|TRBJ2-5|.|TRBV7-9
CASSFAEGVRETQYF
TGTGCCAGCAGCTTCGCTGAGGGGGTGCGAGAGACCCAGTACTTC
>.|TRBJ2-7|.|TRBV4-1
CASSLRTASYEQYF
TGCGCCAGCAGCCTACGGACAGCCTCCTACGAGCAGTACTTC
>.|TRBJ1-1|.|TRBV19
CASSSTGTLARTAEAFF
TGTGCCAGTAGTTCGACGGGGACCCTAGCTAGGACAGCTGAAGCTTTCTTT
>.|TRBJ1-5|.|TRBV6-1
CASSEGRDQPQHF
TGTGCCAGCAGTGAAGGGCGGGATCAGCCCCAGCATTTT
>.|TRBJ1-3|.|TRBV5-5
CASSLFPPGDGNTIYF
TGTGCCAGCAGCTTGTTCCCCCCGGGGGATGGAAACACCATATATTTT
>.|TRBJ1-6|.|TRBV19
CASSIPLIQGSSYNSPLHF
TGTGCCAGTAGTATACCACTCATACAGGGAAGCTCCTATAATTCACCCCTCCACTTT
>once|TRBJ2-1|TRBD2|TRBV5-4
CASSLRLTAGTSVNEQFF
TGTGCCAGCAGCTTACGCTTGACAGCCGGGACTAGCGTCAATGAGCAGTTCTTC
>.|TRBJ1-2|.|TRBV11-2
CASSLVWGDGYTF
TGTGCCAGCAGCTTAGTATGGGGGGATGGCTACACCTTC
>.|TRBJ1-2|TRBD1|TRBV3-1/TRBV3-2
CASSRIRTGPGYGYTF
TGTGCCAGCAGCCGAATTAGGACAGGACCAGGCTATGGCTACACCTTC
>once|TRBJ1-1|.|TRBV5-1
CASSFQGTDTEAFF
TGCGCCAGCAGCTTCCAGGGTACGGACACTGAAGCTTTCTTT
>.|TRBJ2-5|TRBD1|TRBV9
CASSPREGTEETQYF
TGTGCCAGCAGCCCCAGGGAAGGGACAGAAGAGACCCAGTACTTC
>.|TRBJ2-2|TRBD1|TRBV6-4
CASSPTGEWTGELFF
TGTGCCAGCAGTCCGACAGGGGAGTGGACCGGGGAGCTGTTTTTT
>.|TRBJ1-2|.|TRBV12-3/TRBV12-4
CASSRGGTYGYTF
TGTGCCAGCAGCCGGGGGGGGACCTATGGCTACACCTTC
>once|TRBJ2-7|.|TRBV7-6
CASSKFDRFYEQYF
TGTGCCAGCAGCAAATTCGACAGGTTTTACGAGCAGTACTTC
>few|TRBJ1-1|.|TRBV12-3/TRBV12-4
CASMDLNTEAFF
TGTGCCAGCATGGACTTGAACACTGAAGCTTTCTTT
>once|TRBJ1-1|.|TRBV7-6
CASSLVSGVGTEAFF
TGTGCCAGCAGCTTAGTATCGGGGGTAGGCACTGAAGCTTTCTTT
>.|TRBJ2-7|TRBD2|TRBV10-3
CAISGAGTSGYEQYF
TGTGCCATCAGTGGGGCGGGGACTAGCGGCTACGAGCAGTACTTC
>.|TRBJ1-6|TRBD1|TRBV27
CASSQGTGTYLRALHF
TGTGCCAGCAGTCAGGGGACAGGGACATATCTGAGGGCCCTCCACTTT
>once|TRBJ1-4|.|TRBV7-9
CASSLGTGWEKLFF
TGTGCCAGCAGCTTAGGAACAGGGTGGGAAAAACTGTTTTTT
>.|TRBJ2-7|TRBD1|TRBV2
CASSSRTGGKQQYF
TGTGCCAGCAGTTCGCGGACAGGGGGCAAACAGCAGTACTTC
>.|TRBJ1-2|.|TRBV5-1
CASSLQGPNYGYTF
TGCGCCAGCAGTCTACAGGGTCCTAACTATGGCTACACCTTC
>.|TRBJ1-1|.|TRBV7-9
CASSLQEGNTEAFF
TGTGCCAGCAGCTTACAAGAGGGGAACACTGAAGCTTTCTTT
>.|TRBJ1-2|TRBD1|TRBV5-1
CASSSDAGTGDYGYTF
TGCGCCAGCAGCTCAGATGCCGGGACAGGGGACTATGGCTACACCTTC
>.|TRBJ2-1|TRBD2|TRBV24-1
CATSEALAGGPDEQFF
TGTGCCACCAGTGAAGCTCTAGCGGGGGGGCCAGATGAGCAGTTCTTC
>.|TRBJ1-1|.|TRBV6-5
CASSYQANTEAFF
TGTGCCAGCAGTTACCAGGCCAACACTGAAGCTTTCTTT
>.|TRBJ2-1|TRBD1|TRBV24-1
CATLRDRGTDNEQFF
TGTGCCACCCTTCGGGACAGGGGGACGGACAATGAGCAGTTCTTC
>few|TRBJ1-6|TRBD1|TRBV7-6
CASSFTWDRVNSPLHF
TGTGCCAGCAGCTTCACCTGGGACAGGGTGAATTCACCCCTCCACTTT
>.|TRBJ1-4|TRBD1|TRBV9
CASSMTGTNEKLFF
TGTGCCAGCAGCATGACAGGGACTAATGAAAAACTGTTTTTT